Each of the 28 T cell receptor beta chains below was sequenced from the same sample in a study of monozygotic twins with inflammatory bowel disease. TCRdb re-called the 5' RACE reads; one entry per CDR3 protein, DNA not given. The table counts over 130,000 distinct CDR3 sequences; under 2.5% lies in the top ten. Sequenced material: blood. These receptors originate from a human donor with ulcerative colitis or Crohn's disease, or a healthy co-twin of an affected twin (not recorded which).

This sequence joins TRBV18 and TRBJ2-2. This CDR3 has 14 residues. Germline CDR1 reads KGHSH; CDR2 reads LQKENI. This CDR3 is CASSTGQSMGELFF.

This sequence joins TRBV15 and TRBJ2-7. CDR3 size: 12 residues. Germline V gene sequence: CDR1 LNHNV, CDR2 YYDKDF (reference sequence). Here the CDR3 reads CATSRDRSLRSF.

The CDR3 reads CASRKQGALNNEQFF. V and J are TRBV7-9 and TRBJ2-1; TCRdb's D call, TRBD1, is unchecked because there is no DNA. Per germline, CDR1 SEHNR and CDR2 FQNEAQ (reference sequence). This CDR3 contains 15 residues.

CDR3 sequence reads: CASSQGGSMGYEQFF. The V and J genes are TRBV4-1 and TRBJ2-1. The CDR3 is 15 residues long. CDR1 and CDR2 (germline): MGHRA, YSYEKL.

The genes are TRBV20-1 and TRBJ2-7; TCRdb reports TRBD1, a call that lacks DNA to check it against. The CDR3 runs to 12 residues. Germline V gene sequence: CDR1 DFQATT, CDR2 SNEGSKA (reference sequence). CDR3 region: CSGAGSAYEQYF.

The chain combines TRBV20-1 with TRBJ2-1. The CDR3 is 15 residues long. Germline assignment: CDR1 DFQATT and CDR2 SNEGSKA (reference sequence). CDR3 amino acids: CSARDRGSYYNEQFF.

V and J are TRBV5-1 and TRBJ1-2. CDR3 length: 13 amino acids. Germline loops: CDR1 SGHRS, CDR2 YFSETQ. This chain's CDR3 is CASSMDSFYGYTF.

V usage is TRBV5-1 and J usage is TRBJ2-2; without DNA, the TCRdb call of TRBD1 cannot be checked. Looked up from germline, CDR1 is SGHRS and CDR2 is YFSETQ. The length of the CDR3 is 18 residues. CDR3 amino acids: CASSPSPPGMGKAGELFF.

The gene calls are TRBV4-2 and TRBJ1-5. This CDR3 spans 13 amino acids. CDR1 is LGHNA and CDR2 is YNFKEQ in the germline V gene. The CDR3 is CASSQDSREPQHF.

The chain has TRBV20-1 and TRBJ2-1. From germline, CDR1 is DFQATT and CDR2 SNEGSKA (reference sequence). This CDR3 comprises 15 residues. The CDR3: CSARSPGNSYNEQFF.

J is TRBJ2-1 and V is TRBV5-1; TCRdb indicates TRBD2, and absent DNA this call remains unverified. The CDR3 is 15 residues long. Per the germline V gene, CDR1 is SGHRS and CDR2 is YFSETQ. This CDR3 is CASSSGLAGGGEQFF.

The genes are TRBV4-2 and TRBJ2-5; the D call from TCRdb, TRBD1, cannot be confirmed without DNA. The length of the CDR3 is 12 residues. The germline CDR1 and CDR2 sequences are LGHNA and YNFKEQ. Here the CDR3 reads CASSQGPMGLYF.

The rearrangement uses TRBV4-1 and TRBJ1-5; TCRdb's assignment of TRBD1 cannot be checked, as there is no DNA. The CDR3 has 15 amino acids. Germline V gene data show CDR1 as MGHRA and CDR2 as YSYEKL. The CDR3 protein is CASSQRGTYNQPQHF.

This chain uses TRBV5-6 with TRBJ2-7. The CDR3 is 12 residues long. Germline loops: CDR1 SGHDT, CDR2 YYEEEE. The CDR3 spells CASRGDSYEQYF.

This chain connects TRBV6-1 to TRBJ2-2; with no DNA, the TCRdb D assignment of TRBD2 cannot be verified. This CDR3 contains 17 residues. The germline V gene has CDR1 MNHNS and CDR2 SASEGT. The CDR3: CASIPLVGSPPTGELFF.

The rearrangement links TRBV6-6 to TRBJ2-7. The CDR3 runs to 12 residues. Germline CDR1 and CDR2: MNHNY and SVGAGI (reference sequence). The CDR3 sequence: CASSQGTEEQYF.

The CDR3 region is CASSQPGTGENQPQHF. V is TRBV4-2 and J is TRBJ1-5; absent DNA, TCRdb's TRBD1 call cannot be checked. Germline V gene data show CDR1 as LGHNA and CDR2 as YNFKEQ. This CDR3 is built from 16 residues.

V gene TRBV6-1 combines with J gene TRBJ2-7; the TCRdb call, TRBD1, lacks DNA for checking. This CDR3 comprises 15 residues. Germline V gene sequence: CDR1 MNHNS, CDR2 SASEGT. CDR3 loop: CASRHRDWASYEQYF.

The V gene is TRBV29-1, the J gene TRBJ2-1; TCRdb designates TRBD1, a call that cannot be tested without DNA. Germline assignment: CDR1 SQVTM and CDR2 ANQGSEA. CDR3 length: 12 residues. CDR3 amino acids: CSVVWGGNEQFF.

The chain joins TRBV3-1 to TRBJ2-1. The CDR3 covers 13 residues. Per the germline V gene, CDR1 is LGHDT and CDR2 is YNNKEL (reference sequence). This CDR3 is CASSQDLVVEQFF.

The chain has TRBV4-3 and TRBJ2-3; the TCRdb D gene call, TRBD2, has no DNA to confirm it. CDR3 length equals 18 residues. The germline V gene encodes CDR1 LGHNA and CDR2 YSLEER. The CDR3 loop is CASSQEGLAGGPTDTQYF.

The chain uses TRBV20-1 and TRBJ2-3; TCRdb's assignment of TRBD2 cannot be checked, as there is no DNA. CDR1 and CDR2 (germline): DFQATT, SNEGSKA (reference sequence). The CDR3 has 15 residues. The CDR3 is CSAVLRGGPTDTQYF.

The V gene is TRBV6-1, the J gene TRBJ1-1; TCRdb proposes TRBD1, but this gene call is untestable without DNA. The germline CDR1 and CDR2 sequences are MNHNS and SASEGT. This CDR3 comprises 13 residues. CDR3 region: CASSPIPGSEAFF.

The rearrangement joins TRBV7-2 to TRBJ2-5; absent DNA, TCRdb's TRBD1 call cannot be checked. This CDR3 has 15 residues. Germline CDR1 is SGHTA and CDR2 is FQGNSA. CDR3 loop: CASSSYAGVRGTQYF.

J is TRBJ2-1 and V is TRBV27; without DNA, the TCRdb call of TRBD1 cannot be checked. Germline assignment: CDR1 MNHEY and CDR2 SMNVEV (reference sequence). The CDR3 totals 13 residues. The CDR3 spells CASSLLDGGEQFF.

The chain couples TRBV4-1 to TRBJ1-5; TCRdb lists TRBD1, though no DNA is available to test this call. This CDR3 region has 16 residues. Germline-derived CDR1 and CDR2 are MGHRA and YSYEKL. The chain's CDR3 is CASSQGIDRDNQPQHF.

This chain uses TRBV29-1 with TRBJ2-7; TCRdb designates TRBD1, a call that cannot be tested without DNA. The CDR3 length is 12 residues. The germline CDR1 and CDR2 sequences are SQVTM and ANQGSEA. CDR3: CSTWDALDEQYF.

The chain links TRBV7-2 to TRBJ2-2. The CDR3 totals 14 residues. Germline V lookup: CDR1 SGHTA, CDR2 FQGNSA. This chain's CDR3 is CASSLEGWAGELFF.